This TCR beta chain was found in a study of neurological immune-mediated disorders. TCRdb reprocessed the 5' RACE reads via MiXCR and lists one record per CDR3 protein. The data contain 45,000 to 60,000 distinct CDR3 sequences, 2% to 3% of them singletons. V lost 3 bases, J lost 4 bases, and 19 bases lay in between. The CDR3 length is 15 residues. Germline-derived CDR1 and CDR2 are DFQATT and SNEGSKA (reference sequence). This clonotype was recorded many times. This receptor was identified in a man aged 50 to 59 with multiple sclerosis. The chain carries TRBV20-1 and TRBJ2-7; D possibly corresponds to TRBD1 (7 bases). The sample consisted of PBMCs. As DNA, the CDR3 is TGCAGTGCTAGTGGACAGGAAACAGGGACTTACGAGCAGTACTTC. Its translation is CSASGQETGTYEQYF.